The 26 T cell receptor beta chains listed next were all sequenced from one sample in a study of blood T cell repertoires in COVID-19. Measured with immunoSEQ multiplex PCR; TCRdb has only the in-frame clones, and not every one. Seen here are approximately 300,000 clones, around 87% observed once, and the top ten hold 1%. Sequenced material: peripheral blood. These receptors were taken from a man aged 50-59 years with active or convalescent COVID-19.

CDR3 sequence: CASSYGQRYTIYF. The CDR3 DNA sequence: TGTGCCAGCAGCTATGGGCAGCGGTACACCATATATTTT. V is TRBV7-8 and J is TRBJ1-3; D is undetermined. The germline CDR1 and CDR2 sequences are SGHVS and FQNEAQ. The CDR3 runs 13 residues. Trimming stripped 4 bases from V and 8 bases from J, with 12 bases between.

This sequence joins TRBV19 and TRBJ2-7, with a tentative D call TRBD1 (7 bases). With 1 base removed from V and 3 bases from J, the gap between germline ends came to 13 bases. Germline V gene data show CDR1 as LNHDA and CDR2 as SQIVND (reference sequence). The CDR3 extends over 15 amino acids. The CDR3 region has the DNA TGTGCCAGTAGTATAGGGACAGGAGGGGACTACGAGCAGTACTTC. This translates into CASSIGTGGDYEQYF. Combining the CDR3 with reference TRBV19 and TRBJ2-7 gives the whole variable domain DGGITQSPKYLFRKEGQNVTLSCEQNLNHDAMYWYRQDPGQGLRLIYYSQIVNDFQKGDIAEGYSVSREKKESFPLTVTSAQKNPTAFYLCASSIGTGGDYEQYFGPGTRLTVT.

The sample holds a few counts of this clone. Here the CDR3 reads CASRAGTGGNYGYTF. CDR3 nucleotides: TGTGCCAGCAGAGCCGGGACAGGGGGGAACTATGGCTACACCTTC. The V call is TRBV9, the J call TRBJ1-2; 11 nucleotides agree with TRBD1. Germline lookup yields CDR1 SGDLS and CDR2 YYNGEE. Trimming removed 5 bases from V and 2 bases from J; junction bases left unmatched: 5. This CDR3 spans 15 amino acids.

The chain uses TRBV6-5 and TRBJ1-2; possibly TRBD1 for D (6 bases). CDR1 is MNHEY, CDR2 SVGAGI, per germline. The V end lost 5 bases, the J end lost 2 bases, and 15 bases lay between the germline ends. CDR3 length: 15 residues. This chain's CDR3 is CASSTTGFGNYGYTF. As DNA, the CDR3 is TGTGCCAGCAGTACTACAGGGTTCGGAAACTATGGCTACACCTTC.

The CDR3 protein is CASSYIPGHSTTEQYF. The CDR3 region has the DNA TGTGCCAGCAGTTACATTCCGGGACATTCTACGACCGAGCAGTACTTC. The genes are TRBV6-5 and TRBJ2-7, with D tentatively TRBD1 (6 bases). The germline V gene has CDR1 MNHEY and CDR2 SVGAGI. Trimming removed 2 bases from V and 6 bases from J, with 20 bases in between. The CDR3 contains 16 residues.

The chain couples TRBV5-1 to TRBJ1-1; D is uncertain. Trimming stripped 2 bases from V and 3 bases from J, with 8 bases between. Looked up from germline, CDR1 is SGHRS and CDR2 is YFSETQ. The CDR3 is made up of 13 amino acids. In DNA, the CDR3 is TGCGCCAGCAGCTTAATTAGAGACACTGAAGCTTTCTTT. Protein: CASSLIRDTEAFF.

The genes are TRBV7-2 and TRBJ2-5, with D hard to call. Germline-derived CDR1 and CDR2 are SGHTA and FQGNSA. The CDR3 has 16 residues. The ends were cut back, 0 bases at V and 1 base at J, with 12 bases in the middle. The CDR3 loop reads CASSLAAWAAQETQYF. CDR3 bases: TGTGCCAGCAGCTTAGCCGCTTGGGCAGCCCAAGAGACCCAGTACTTC.

This chain connects TRBV29-1 to TRBJ1-3; unclear D gene. V was cut by 7 bases and J by 0 bases, with 10 bases left in between. The CDR3 contains 13 residues. The germline gives CDR1 SQVTM, CDR2 ANQGSEA. CDR3: CSARGGSGNTIYF. The CDR3, as DNA: TGCAGCGCCAGAGGTGGCTCTGGAAACACCATATATTTT.

The V call is TRBV7-2, the J call TRBJ2-1, with 13 positions matching TRBD2. This CDR3 region has 18 residues. The J segment lost 4 bases and the V segment lost 0 bases, leaving 6 bases of the junction unmatched. Germline V gene sequence: CDR1 SGHTA, CDR2 FQGNSA. This CDR3 reads CASSLAPGLAGAYNEQFF. The CDR3 bases are TGTGCCAGCAGCTTAGCCCCAGGACTAGCGGGGGCATACAATGAGCAGTTCTTC.

Details on this clone: Other DNA sequences within the sample encode an identical CDR3. The V gene is TRBV28, the J gene TRBJ1-5; 7 bases match TRBD1. The CDR3 totals 15 residues. The germline CDR1 and CDR2 sequences are MDHEN and SYDVKM. The ends lost 5 bases at V and 2 bases at J; junction bases unmatched: 6. CDR3 in amino acids: CASSLPGTGNQPQHF. The CDR3 coding sequence is TGTGCCAGCAGTCTCCCTGGGACAGGCAATCAGCCCCAGCATTTT.

The chain joins TRBV4-3 to TRBJ2-7; 14 positions agree with TRBD2. This CDR3 region has 15 residues. The V and J ends lost 8 bases and 2 bases, in that order; junction bases with no gene match: 5. Germline assignment: CDR1 LGHNA and CDR2 YSLEER. CDR3 sequence reads: CASSRTSGGTYEQYF. The CDR3 DNA reads as TGCGCCAGCTCCCGGACTAGCGGGGGGACCTACGAGCAGTACTTC.

This chain connects TRBV6-6 to TRBJ2-7; D might be TRBD2 (6 bases). Germline V lookup: CDR1 MNHNY, CDR2 SVGAGI (reference sequence). The CDR3 contains 13 residues. Trimming removed 4 bases at V and 5 bases at J, with 12 bases between. CDR3 region: CASSFYTGDEQYF. In DNA, the CDR3 is TGTGCCAGCAGTTTTTACACGGGGGACGAGCAGTACTTC.

The chain couples TRBV30 to TRBJ1-3; a possible D gene is TRBD1 (5 bases). The CDR3 totals 12 residues. Per the germline V gene, CDR1 is GTSNPN and CDR2 is SVGIG (reference sequence). V was clipped by 2 bases and J by 7 bases, with 9 bases between them. The CDR3 DNA reads as TGTGCCTGGAGTACGCGGGGGAACACCATATATTTT. Its translation is CAWSTRGNTIYF.

The rearrangement links TRBV5-4 to TRBJ2-3; 7 bases agree with TRBD1. Germline CDR1 is SGHNT and CDR2 is YYREEE (reference sequence). The CDR3 is made up of 16 amino acids. Trimming removed 1 base from V and 3 bases from J; junction bases left unmatched: 8. CDR3 protein: CASSLTQGVRTDTQYF. In DNA, the CDR3 is TGTGCCAGCAGCTTGACCCAGGGGGTCCGGACAGATACGCAGTATTTT.

This clone was found once. The chain joins TRBV5-3 to TRBJ1-1; D is ambiguous. TRBV5-3 is an ORF for which the function is uncertain. The CDR3 has 17 residues. V was trimmed by 0 bases and J by 0 bases, leaving 15 bases between them. The CDR3 here is CARSLAPRKLVNTEAFF. CDR3 bases: TGTGCCAGAAGCTTGGCCCCCAGGAAGTTGGTGAACACTGAAGCTTTCTTT.

The chain couples TRBV6-5 to TRBJ1-2; the D is unclear. Between the trimmed V and J ends, which lost 0 bases and 5 bases, there was a span of 16 bases. CDR1 and CDR2 (germline): MNHEY, SVGAGI. The CDR3 is made up of 16 amino acids. Here the CDR3 reads CASSYSPGTRGYGYTF. DNA for the CDR3: TGTGCCAGCAGTTACTCTCCGGGAACCCGAGGGTATGGCTACACCTTC.

V usage is TRBV19 and J usage is TRBJ1-4; D is perhaps TRBD1 (5 bases). V dropped 10 bases and J dropped 4 bases, with 13 bases sitting between them. CDR1 is LNHDA and CDR2 is SQIVND in the germline V gene (reference sequence). The CDR3 is 13 amino acids. The CDR3 nucleotides read TGTGCCACCAAGGAGGGACGTAATGAAAAACTGTTTTTT. Encoded protein: CATKEGRNEKLFF.

The rearrangement links TRBV7-7 to TRBJ2-5; 8 nucleotides match TRBD2. CDR1 SSHAT and CDR2 FNYEAQ come from the germline V gene (reference sequence). CDR3 length: 16 residues. V lost 5 bases, J lost 5 bases, and 13 bases stayed unmatched. The CDR3 DNA is TGTGCCAGCAGCCTCAACTCGGGACTAGAGGCGGAGACCCAGTACTTC. This gives the protein CASSLNSGLEAETQYF.

This chain uses TRBV7-3 with TRBJ2-5; TRBD1 matches at 10 bases. After removal of 5 bases from V and 7 bases from J, the junction contained 1 base not matched to a gene. CDR3 length: 12 amino acids. Germline assignment: CDR1 SGHTA and CDR2 FQGTGA. The CDR3 region has the DNA TGTGCCAGCAGCGGGGACAGGGGGACCCAGTACTTC. Protein sequence: CASSGDRGTQYF.

V usage is TRBV6-4 and J usage is TRBJ1-1; D gene unclear. V lost 0 bases, J lost 3 bases, and 5 bases lay in between. There are 13 residues in the CDR3. From germline, CDR1 is MRHNA and CDR2 SNTAGT. The CDR3 region has the DNA TGTGCCAGCAGTGACTCGGCTTACACTGAAGCTTTCTTT. The encoded protein is CASSDSAYTEAFF.

In its sample, this clone was seen once. DNA of the CDR3: TGTGCCAGCAGTTTACCCTACACCGGGGAGCTGTTTTTT. Encoded protein: CASSLPYTGELFF. The rearrangement uses TRBV27 and TRBJ2-2, with unresolved D. CDR1 MNHEY and CDR2 SMNVEV come from the germline V gene (reference sequence). The CDR3 covers 13 residues. V was trimmed by 2 bases and J by 3 bases, leaving 4 bases between them.

The sample holds one count of this clone. The chain couples TRBV11-2 to TRBJ1-3; possible D gene TRBD1, 6 bases. The CDR3 sequence is 16 residues long. CDR1 and CDR2 (germline): SGHAT, FQNNGV. V shed 5 bases and J shed 4 bases, with 18 bases lying between them. CDR3 bases: TGTGCCAGCAGCCCAGGGGTAAGGGGCTCGGGAAACACCATATATTTT. Translation: CASSPGVRGSGNTIYF.

The V and J genes are TRBV4-3 and TRBJ1-1, with a weak D call TRBD1 (6 bases). Looked up from germline, CDR1 is LGHNA and CDR2 is YSLEER. The CDR3 extends over 14 amino acids. Trimming cost V 2 bases and J 4 bases, with 11 bases left between them. This CDR3 reads CASSQQLGGTEAFF. The CDR3 nucleotides read TGCGCCAGCAGCCAACAACTAGGGGGCACTGAAGCTTTCTTT.

The rearrangement joins TRBV20-1 to TRBJ2-7, with TRBD2 as a possible D gene (7 bases). The CDR3 loop spans 17 amino acids. V was trimmed by 3 bases and J by 3 bases, leaving 24 bases between them. CDR1 DFQATT and CDR2 SNEGSKA come from the germline V gene (reference sequence). CDR3 region: CSASGSAGADPIYEQYF. The CDR3 region has the DNA TGCAGTGCTAGTGGTAGTGCGGGGGCAGATCCAATCTACGAGCAGTACTTC.

This chain connects TRBV7-9 to TRBJ1-2; 7 bases map to TRBD1. Germline V CDR1 and CDR2: SEHNR, FQNEAQ (reference sequence). Germline trimming cut 4 bases from V and 3 bases from J; bases unmatched to any gene: 2. CDR3 size: 13 residues. The CDR3 is CASSWQGDYGYTF. DNA for the CDR3: TGTGCCAGCAGCTGGCAGGGGGACTATGGCTACACCTTC.

This rearrangement joins TRBV5-1 to TRBJ2-2; TRBD1 might be the D (6 bases). V gave up 3 bases and J gave up 0 bases, with 12 bases separating them. There are 16 residues in the CDR3. Germline V gene sequence: CDR1 SGHRS, CDR2 YFSETQ. The CDR3 nucleotides are TGCGCCAGCAGCTCCTCCGGGACAACGAACACCGGGGAGCTGTTTTTT. This encodes CASSSSGTTNTGELFF. The full variable domain, completed using reference TRBV5-1 and TRBJ2-2, is KAGVTQTPRYLIKTRGQQVTLSCSPISGHRSVSWYQQTPGQGLQFLFEYFSETQRNKGNFPGRFSGRQFSNSRSEMNVSTLELGDSALYLCASSSSGTTNTGELFFGEGSRLTVL.